This TCR beta chain was sequenced for a study of shared clonotypes between healthy human individuals. Whole-study results and caveats: The small donor group covered limited genetic and exposure diversity.

Assay: immunoSEQ multiplex PCR; the TCRdb copy retains only in-frame clones and omits some. The sample contains about 2,500,000 clones, approximately 90% of which appear only once. V trimming: 3 bases; J trimming: 0 bases; junction bases outside the gene matches: 3. This CDR3 contains 15 residues. Germline lookup yields CDR1 KGHSH and CDR2 LQKENI. Comment on this clone: Antigen unknown.

The rearrangement uses TRBV18 and TRBJ2-3; 7 nucleotides align to TRBD2. Sequencing input: naive CD4+ T cells sorted from blood. Sample subset: CD45RA+ positively selected. The clonotype originates from a man aged 18 to 30 in good health. The CDR3 nucleotides read TGTGCCAGCTCACCTACTAGCGAGAGCACAGATACGCAGTATTTT. Translated: CASSPTSESTDTQYF.